The 16 T cell receptor beta chains below all came from one sample that was sequenced in a study of blood T cell repertoires in COVID-19. TCRdb keeps only in-frame clones here, not all; method: immunoSEQ multiplex PCR. The sample lists 250,000 to 350,000 clones; over 75% were seen once. Sequencing input: peripheral blood. These receptors all stem from a human donor with COVID-19, enrolled during active disease. The donor label of this sample is uncertain.

The gene calls are TRBV19 and TRBJ1-1, with TRBD1 matching 8 bases. The J segment lost 2 bases and the V segment lost 5 bases, leaving 7 bases of the junction unmatched. This CDR3 has 15 amino acids. In germline, CDR1 is LNHDA, CDR2 SQIVND (reference sequence). As DNA, the CDR3 is TGTGCCAGTAGTTACTCCACAGGGGGTAACACTGAAGCTTTCTTT. Encoded protein: CASSYSTGGNTEAFF.

Comment on this clone: Distinct nucleotide sequences in the sample also encode this CDR3. The chain employs TRBV18 and TRBJ1-1; D not resolved. V gave up 2 bases and J gave up 1 base, with 8 bases separating them. The CDR3 length is 14 residues. Germline lookup yields CDR1 KGHSH and CDR2 LQKENI. The CDR3 nucleotides are TGTGCCAGCTCACCAGGGCAGCCGAACACTGAAGCTTTCTTT. As protein: CASSPGQPNTEAFF.

This clone was detected a few times. The chain links TRBV28 to TRBJ1-1; TRBD1 matches at 7 bases. Germline V gene data show CDR1 as MDHEN and CDR2 as SYDVKM. This CDR3 is built from 12 residues. V lost 7 bases, J lost 4 bases, and 3 bases stayed unmatched. CDR3 residues: CASNAGGTEAFF. Written as DNA, the CDR3 is TGTGCCAGCAATGCAGGGGGCACTGAAGCTTTCTTT.

The chain combines TRBV4-3 with TRBJ2-4, with a tentative D call TRBD2 (5 bases). The CDR3 runs 18 residues. Germline CDR1 and CDR2: LGHNA and YSLEER. V was trimmed by 1 base and J by 0 bases, leaving 16 bases between them. Written as DNA, the CDR3 is TGCGCCAGCAGCCAAGGATTGAGGGCAGATGTAGCCAAAAACATTCAGTACTTC. It is translated as CASSQGLRADVAKNIQYF.

To note about this clone: One junction end does not reproduce the germline sequence, and a read error may be involved. The chain uses TRBV7-7 and TRBJ2-1, with 15 positions matching TRBD2. CDR3 size: 16 residues. Germline V gene lookup returns CDR1 SSHAT and CDR2 FNYEAQ (reference sequence). CDR3 sequence: CASSQRTSGGVDEQFF. The CDR3, as DNA: TGTGCTAGCAGCCAGAGGACTAGCGGGGGGGTGGATGAGCAGTTCTTC.

The chain carries TRBV6-5 and TRBJ2-5; D call uncertain. Trimming took off 6 bases at V and 5 bases at J, with 13 bases between the two ends. Germline V CDR1 and CDR2: MNHEY, SVGAGI. The CDR3 is 13 residues long. The CDR3 DNA sequence: TGTGCCAGCAGATTAGGCGGAGAGGAGACCCAGTACTTC. This translates into CASRLGGEETQYF.

The rearrangement joins TRBV5-1 to TRBJ2-5; D unresolved. Per the germline V gene, CDR1 is SGHRS and CDR2 is YFSETQ. CDR3 length: 13 residues. The V gene lost 4 bases and the J gene lost 2 bases, with 9 bases spanning the gap. For the CDR3, the DNA is TGCGCCAGCAGCAATGGTCGGCAAGAGACCCAGTACTTC. Residues: CASSNGRQETQYF.

CDR3 sequence: CASSSTGQGSKLFF. As DNA, the CDR3 is TGTGCCAGCAGTTCCACGGGACAGGGCTCAAAACTGTTTTTT. The chain has TRBV28 and TRBJ1-4, with 9 bases lining up with TRBD1. The V segment lost 4 bases and the J segment 10 bases; nucleotides outside the gene matches: 7. This CDR3 spans 14 amino acids. Germline V gene lookup returns CDR1 MDHEN and CDR2 SYDVKM.

The genes are TRBV27 and TRBJ2-3; unclear D gene. Germline V CDR1 and CDR2: MNHEY, SMNVEV (reference sequence). Trimming shortened V by 7 bases and J by 3 bases, and 11 bases separated the two germline ends. This CDR3 region has 13 residues. CDR3 in amino acids: CASNSLLTDTQYF. In DNA, the CDR3 is TGTGCCAGCAACTCACTTTTAACAGATACGCAGTATTTT.

This clone was observed once. J is TRBJ2-7 and V is TRBV4-3; weak D call: TRBD2 (6 bases). CDR1 and CDR2 (germline): LGHNA, YSLEER. V gave up 0 bases and J gave up 2 bases, with 17 bases separating them. The CDR3 length is 17 residues. The CDR3 here is CASSQDPGSIGAYEQYF. In nucleotides, the CDR3 is TGCGCCAGCAGCCAAGATCCCGGGAGTATCGGAGCCTACGAGCAGTACTTC.

CDR3 residues: CASSVGQLGEQYF. In DNA form, the CDR3 reads TGTGCCAGCAGCGTAGGGCAGCTAGGCGAGCAGTACTTC. The chain links TRBV9 to TRBJ2-7; no definite D call. This CDR3 region has 13 residues. Germline V lookup: CDR1 SGDLS, CDR2 YYNGEE. V was trimmed by 0 bases and J by 6 bases, leaving 10 bases between them.

The chain employs TRBV6-5 and TRBJ1-5; 8 nucleotides agree with TRBD1. V was clipped by 5 bases and J by 10 bases; unmatched bases: 7. Germline assignment: CDR1 MNHEY and CDR2 SVGAGI. The CDR3 extends over 13 amino acids. The CDR3 DNA reads TGTGCCAGCAGTCGACAGGGGAGTTATCCCCAGCATTTT. Residues: CASSRQGSYPQHF.

The gene calls are TRBV2 and TRBJ2-1; weak D call: TRBD1 (5 bases). CDR3 length: 15 residues. The V gene's germline CDR1 is SNHLY and CDR2 FYNNEI. V was shortened by 4 bases and J by 0 bases, with 10 bases between the two germline ends. CDR3 in DNA: TGTGCCAGCAGTGTATCAGGGATCTCCTACAATGAGCAGTTCTTC. Translation gives CASSVSGISYNEQFF.

The sample holds one count of this clone. The chain carries TRBV9 and TRBJ1-2, with TRBD1 identical over 7 bases. CDR3 length: 15 amino acids. Germline V lookup: CDR1 SGDLS, CDR2 YYNGEE. V dropped 2 bases and J dropped 8; count of bases not matched to a gene: 12. The CDR3: CASSVDLSTGLGYTF. The CDR3 DNA follows: TGTGCCAGCAGCGTGGACTTATCGACAGGGCTGGGCTACACCTTC.

The CDR3 DNA sequence: TGTGCCAGCAGCCCCTACTTCGGACAGGGGAGTAGGCAAGAGACCCAGTACTTC. Amino acids: CASSPYFGQGSRQETQYF. The V gene is TRBV11-2, the J gene TRBJ2-5; 9 positions match TRBD1. The CDR3 has 18 residues. Germline lookup yields CDR1 SGHAT and CDR2 FQNNGV. The J segment lost 2 bases and the V segment lost 5 bases, leaving 15 bases of the junction unmatched.

The CDR3 bases are TGCAGCGTTGATGGGGGAGGATTGGACGAGCAGTACTTC. This codes for CSVDGGGLDEQYF. The V call is TRBV29-1, the J call TRBJ2-7; tentatively, D is TRBD2 (6 bases). V lost 3 bases to trimming and J lost 5 bases, with 14 bases between them. This CDR3 is built from 13 residues. CDR1 is SQVTM, CDR2 ANQGSEA, per germline.